The clone carrying this TCR beta chain was seen once. What it recognizes is unknown. Sequenced by immunoSEQ multiplex PCR; TCRdb stores in-frame clones only, minus some. The repertoire consists of about 2 million clones, with about 95% occurring once and the leading ten covering 0.85% to 1.3%. The source of the sample is a study of shared clonotypes between healthy human individuals. Notes on the study in general: Estimated richness was generally greater in naive than memory subsets. Lower generation probabilities were found for non-shared clonotypes than for those shared by all four donors.

Germline V gene sequence: CDR1 SEHNR, CDR2 FQNEAQ (reference sequence). V gave up 5 bases and J gave up 8 bases, with 15 bases separating them. The CDR3 is made up of 13 amino acids. Terminally differentiated effector memory CD45RA+ cells were excluded by CCR7 positive selection of CD45RO-negative cells. The rearrangement links TRBV7-9 to TRBJ1-1, with a possible D match to TRBD1 (5 bases). The sequenced sample was naive CD8+ T cells sorted from blood. This receptor was identified in a man between 18 and 29 years old in good health. The CDR3 loop reads CASSPAKNREAFF. Here the CDR3 DNA reads TGTGCCAGCAGCCCAGCTAAGAACAGGGAAGCTTTCTTT. Full variable domain (rest looked up from reference TRBV7-9 and TRBJ1-1): DTGVSQNPRHKITKRGQNVTFRCDPISEHNRLYWYRQTLGQGPEFLTYFQNEAQLEKSRLLSDRFSAERPKGSFSTLEIQRTEQGDSAMYLCASSPAKNREAFFGQGTRLTVV.